A single sample gave rise to the 15 T cell receptor beta chains below, sequenced in a study of CD8 T cells in ankylosing spondylitis (dated by TCRdb to the late 2010s). The library was generated by 5' RACE. The data were produced on an Illumina HiSeq 2500. In TCRdb, the public reads were trimmed at Q25 with fastp and aligned with MiXCR, with productive beta chains retained. For every CDR3 protein sequence, its rows merge into one entry that carries the most common genes and DNA. The sample includes 700,000 to 1,000,000 distinct CDR3 sequences, with approximately 10% observed a single time. Of the sample, about 0.5% falls within the top ten clones. Their antigen targets remain unknown. Study-wide findings and limitations: Blood from ankylosing spondylitis patients appeared to be characterized by a TCR beta motif made up of several highly homologous amino acid variants.

The sequenced material came from blood, either unsorted or a sorted T cell fraction (not recorded which). These receptors all come from a male donor with ankylosing spondylitis.

This chain connects TRBV3-1 to TRBJ2-7; D uncertain. The CDR3 is 16 residues long. Germline values: CDR1 LGHDT, CDR2 YNNKEL (reference sequence). The V end was cut by 0 bases, the J end by 3 bases, with 15 bases between. The CDR3 nucleotides are TGTGCCAGCAGCCAAGAAAGGCAGGTCAGAAGCTACGAGCAGTACTTC. It codes for CASSQERQVRSYEQYF.

V is TRBV5-1 and J is TRBJ1-5, with D hard to call. V lost 0 bases to trimming and J lost 0 bases, with 7 bases between them. The germline V gene has CDR1 SGHRS and CDR2 YFSETQ. The CDR3 is made up of 15 amino acids. The CDR3 coding sequence is TGCGCCAGCAGCTTGGGGGTTTATAGCAATCAGCCCCAGCATTTT. This encodes CASSLGVYSNQPQHF.

This clonotype was observed at least ten times. One junction end does not reproduce the germline sequence, and a read error may be involved. V usage is TRBV7-7 and J usage is TRBJ2-3, with 7 bases that match TRBD1. The germline V gene has CDR1 SSHAT and CDR2 FNYEAQ (reference sequence). This CDR3 has 14 residues. CDR3 residues: CASSLDTGADTQYF. In DNA form, the CDR3 reads TGTGCTAGCAGCCTCGATACAGGGGCAGATACGCAGTATTTT.

This clonotype was seen at least ten times. The genes are TRBV27 and TRBJ1-5; no firm D call. Germline CDR1 is MNHEY and CDR2 is SMNVEV (reference sequence). V dropped 0 bases and J dropped 7 bases, with 10 bases sitting between them. CDR3 length: 14 amino acids. The CDR3 bases are TGTGCCAGCAGTTTATCAGGGCCACACCAGCCCCAGCATTTT. As protein: CASSLSGPHQPQHF.

Ten or more counts support this clonotype. The J gene is TRBJ2-5, the V gene TRBV5-6, with D unresolved. V was clipped by 0 bases and J by 5 bases, with 8 bases between them. Germline CDR1 reads SGHDT; CDR2 reads YYEEEE. The length of the CDR3 is 13 residues. The CDR3 DNA follows: TGTGCCAGCAGCTTGGATCGAACCGAGACCCAGTACTTC. Protein: CASSLDRTETQYF.

The rearrangement links TRBV28 to TRBJ2-3, with 8 bases aligning to TRBD1. Germline CDR1 is MDHEN and CDR2 is SYDVKM. After removal of 5 bases from V and 6 bases from J, the junction contained 10 bases not matched to a gene. The CDR3 is 15 residues long. The CDR3 coding sequence is TGTGCCAGCAGTATGACAGGGGCCCAGGGTGATACGCAGTATTTT. It yields the protein CASSMTGAQGDTQYF.

V gene TRBV4-3 combines with J gene TRBJ2-7, with 9 bases matching TRBD1. The length of the CDR3 is 15 residues. The V gene's germline CDR1 is LGHNA and CDR2 YSLEER. V shed 4 bases and J 4 bases; nucleotides not matched to a gene: 8. As DNA, the CDR3 is TGCGCCAGCAGCCCGTGGACAGGGGACAGGTACGAGCAGTACTTC. Amino acid sequence: CASSPWTGDRYEQYF.

This clonotype came up many times. J is TRBJ1-2 and V is TRBV7-2; D is unresolved. The CDR3 is 14 residues long. Trimming stripped 3 bases from V and 4 bases from J, with 12 bases between. Germline assignment: CDR1 SGHTA and CDR2 FQGNSA. CDR3 in DNA: TGTGCCAGCAGCTTGCGAGGACGGATCTATGGCTACACCTTC. Translation gives CASSLRGRIYGYTF.

V is TRBV12-3 or TRBV12-4 and J is TRBJ1-1; TRBD1 is a possible D gene (6 bases). Trimming pared 6 bases from V and 1 base from J, leaving 12 bases between. The CDR3 is 14 amino acids. The CDR3 is CASRMGHSNTEAFF. The CDR3 coding sequence is TGTGCCAGCAGAATGGGACATTCGAACACTGAAGCTTTCTTT.

The rearrangement uses TRBV20-1 and TRBJ2-3; tentatively, D is TRBD2 (6 bases). This CDR3 spans 15 amino acids. The V and J ends lost 8 bases and 2 bases respectively, with 20 bases between them. The V gene's germline CDR1 is DFQATT and CDR2 SNEGSKA (reference sequence). The CDR3 nucleotides read TGCAGTCCCTTCGTCGGGAGCCTCTACACAGATACGCAGTATTTT. Its translation: CSPFVGSLYTDTQYF.

J is TRBJ2-2 and V is TRBV5-1, with 10 bases that match TRBD2. Germline V gives CDR1 SGHRS, CDR2 YFSETQ. The CDR3 extends over 17 amino acids. J lost 0 bases, V lost 0 bases, and 2 bases had no gene match. DNA for the CDR3: TGCGCCAGCAGCTTGGTACTAGCGGGGACGAACACCGGGGAGCTGTTTTTT. This translates into CASSLVLAGTNTGELFF.

This clonotype occurred a few times. The rearrangement links TRBV20-1 to TRBJ2-1; D is ambiguous. Trimming took off 4 bases at V and 2 bases at J, with 9 bases between the two ends. Germline CDR1 DFQATT, CDR2 SNEGSKA (reference sequence). The CDR3 is 13 amino acids. The CDR3 loop reads CSAKWAAYNEQFF. DNA of the CDR3: TGCAGTGCTAAGTGGGCGGCCTACAATGAGCAGTTCTTC.

The chain couples TRBV7-2 to TRBJ1-1; D call uncertain. The germline V gene encodes CDR1 SGHTA and CDR2 FQGNSA. Deletions cut 3 bases from V and 3 bases from J, with 14 bases between. The CDR3 runs to 15 residues. This chain's CDR3 is CASSFTTVWDTEAFF. CDR3 DNA sequence: TGTGCCAGCAGCTTTACGACGGTTTGGGACACTGAAGCTTTCTTT.

Ten or more counts support this clonotype. V is TRBV5-1 and J is TRBJ2-2; no firm D call. Germline V gene sequence: CDR1 SGHRS, CDR2 YFSETQ. The V and J ends lost 2 bases and 9 bases respectively, with 8 bases between them. This CDR3 is 12 amino acids long. The CDR3 nucleotides read TGCGCCAGCAGCTTATCTGCGCGGGAGCTGTTTTTT. Amino acid sequence: CASSLSARELFF.

This clonotype has just a few counts. V usage is TRBV9 and J usage is TRBJ1-1, with TRBD1 matching 7 bases. The CDR3 is 14 amino acids. CDR1 and CDR2 (germline): SGDLS, YYNGEE. Losses at the gene ends were 6 bases for V and 2 bases for J; bases not matched to a gene: 7. The CDR3 protein is CASTTTGANTEAFF. The CDR3 DNA reads as TGTGCCAGCACCACAACAGGGGCAAACACTGAAGCTTTCTTT.